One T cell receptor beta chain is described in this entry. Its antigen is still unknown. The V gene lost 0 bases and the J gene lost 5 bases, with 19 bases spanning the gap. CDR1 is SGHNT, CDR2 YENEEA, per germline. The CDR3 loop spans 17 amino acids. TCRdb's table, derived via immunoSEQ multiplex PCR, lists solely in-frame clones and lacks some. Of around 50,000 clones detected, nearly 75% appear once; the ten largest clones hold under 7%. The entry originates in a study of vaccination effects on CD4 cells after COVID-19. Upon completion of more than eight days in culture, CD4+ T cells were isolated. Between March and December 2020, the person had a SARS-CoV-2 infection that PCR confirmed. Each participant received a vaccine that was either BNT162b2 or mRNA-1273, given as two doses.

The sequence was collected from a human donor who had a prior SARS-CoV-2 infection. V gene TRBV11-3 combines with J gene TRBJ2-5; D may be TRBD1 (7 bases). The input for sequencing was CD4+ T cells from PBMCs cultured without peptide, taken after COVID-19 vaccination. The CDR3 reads CASSLDSTRGAEETQYF. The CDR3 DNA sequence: TGTGCCAGCAGCTTAGACTCTACCAGGGGGGCGGAGGAGACCCAGTACTTC.